This TCR beta chain was found in a study of response to subunit inactivated influenza vaccine. Trimming took 0 bases from V and 4 from J, leaving 14 bases between them. CDR3 size: 15 residues. CDR1 and CDR2 (germline): SGHRS, YFSETQ. This clonotype was observed a handful of times. From the RT-PCR reads, TCRdb called clonotypes with MiXCR, one entry per CDR3 protein. This repertoire shows 500,000 to 600,000 distinct CDR3 sequences, about 11% found once; its top ten account for approximately 10%. The data also belong to a second study, concerning T cells expressing NK-cell markers. That study adds: Production of TCR beta cDNA relied on 5'RACE template switching with UMIs. Six or seven donors carried dominant NKG2C+ clonotypes that made up roughly 1.0-7.5% of their CD8+ T cells.

V usage is TRBV5-1 and J usage is TRBJ2-7, with D unresolved. The receptor was derived from a man aged 45-65 years who received an inactivated influenza vaccine. The material sequenced was PBMCs from blood, taken on the day of vaccination. This CDR3 is CASSLAHNGLYEQYF. The CDR3 DNA reads as TGCGCCAGCAGCTTGGCCCATAATGGGTTGTACGAGCAGTACTTC.